Included here is one T cell receptor (beta chain) sequence, with context. Its antigen remains unknown. The source of the sample is a study of radiotherapy plus CTLA-4 blockade in lung cancer. Across the study: Patients showed objective responses in under 20% of cases, and disease control was achieved by approximately 31%. Regarding the study as a whole: Alongside interferon-beta, early blood T cell clone dynamics were reportedly the best predictor of response. In blood, TCR clones derived from the tumor expanded after radiotherapy plus ipilimumab.

Profiling relied on immunoSEQ multiplex PCR, and the TCRdb table lists in-frame clones only, not all of them. The sample has some 60,000 clones, 70% to 80% seen once. Germline V gene sequence: CDR1 LGHNA, CDR2 YSLEER. CDR3 size: 15 residues. V dropped 3 bases and J dropped 9; count of bases not matched to a gene: 7. Enrolled patients, whose metastatic non-small-cell lung cancer was chemo-refractory, received focal radiation plus CTLA-4 blockade with ipilimumab. This sequence joins TRBV4-3 and TRBJ1-4, with 10 bases matching TRBD1. Source: peripheral blood, taken from a patient treated with radiotherapy plus ipilimumab. The sequence was obtained from a human donor with non-small cell lung cancer who had a partial response to radiotherapy plus ipilimumab. The CDR3 sequence: CASSHGQGVKQKLFF. The DNA for the CDR3 is TGCGCCAGCAGCCACGGACAGGGGGTAAAACAAAAACTGTTTTTT.